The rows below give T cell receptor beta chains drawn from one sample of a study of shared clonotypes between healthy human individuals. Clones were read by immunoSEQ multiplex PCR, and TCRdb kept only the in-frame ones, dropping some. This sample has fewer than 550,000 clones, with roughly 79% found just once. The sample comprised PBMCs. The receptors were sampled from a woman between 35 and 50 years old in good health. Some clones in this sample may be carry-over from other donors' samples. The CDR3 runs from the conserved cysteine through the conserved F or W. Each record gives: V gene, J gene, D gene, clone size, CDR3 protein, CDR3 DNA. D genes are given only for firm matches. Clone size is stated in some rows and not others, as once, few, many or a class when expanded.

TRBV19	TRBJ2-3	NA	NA	CASSTRQFRHFTDTQYF	TGTGCCAGTAGTACCCGACAGTTCCGACACTTCACAGATACGCAGTATTTT
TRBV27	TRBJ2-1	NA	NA	CASRPFPGVTYNEQFF	TGTGCCAGCAGACCATTCCCGGGGGTAACCTACAATGAGCAGTTCTTC
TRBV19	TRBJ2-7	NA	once	CASSMRGIIYEQYF	TGTGCCAGTAGTATGAGGGGGATTATCTACGAGCAGTACTTC
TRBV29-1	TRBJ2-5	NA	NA	CSAVQGGETQYF	TGCAGCGCCGTACAGGGAGGGGAGACCCAGTACTTC
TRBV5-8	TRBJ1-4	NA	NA	CASSFGVGTNEKLFF	TGTGCCAGCAGCTTTGGGGTTGGGACTAATGAAAAACTGTTTTTT
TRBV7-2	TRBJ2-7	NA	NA	CASSPGEGGIYEQYF	TGTGCCAGCAGCCCGGGAGAGGGGGGAATCTACGAGCAGTACTTC
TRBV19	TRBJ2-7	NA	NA	CASRDTTYEQYF	TGTGCCAGTCGAGACACCACCTACGAGCAGTACTTC
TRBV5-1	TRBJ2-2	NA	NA	CACRQSQGTTGELFF	TGCGCCTGCCGCCAGAGTCAGGGGACCACCGGGGAGCTGTTTTTT
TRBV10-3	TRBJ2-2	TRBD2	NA	CAIRPTSGREARELFF	TGTGCCATCAGGCCCACTAGCGGGAGAGAAGCGAGGGAGCTGTTTTTT
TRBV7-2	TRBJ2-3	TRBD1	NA	CASSAQVGQGYTQYF	TGTGCCAGCAGCGCACAGGTGGGACAGGGATATACGCAGTATTTT
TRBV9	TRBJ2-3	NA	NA	CASTLSADTDTQYF	TGTGCCAGCACCCTGTCGGCGGACACAGATACGCAGTATTTT
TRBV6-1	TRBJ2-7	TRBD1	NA	CASKLQGAARYEQYF	TGTGCCAGCAAGTTACAGGGGGCGGCTCGATACGAGCAGTACTTC
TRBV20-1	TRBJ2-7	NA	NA	CSASVLAEQYF	TGCAGTGCTAGTGTACTTGCCGAGCAGTACTTC
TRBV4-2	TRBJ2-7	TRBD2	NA	CASSLIAGVTYEQYF	TGTGCCAGCAGCCTGATAGCGGGAGTTACGTACGAGCAGTACTTC
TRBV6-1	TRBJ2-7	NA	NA	CASSEKAGWDSYEQYF	TGTGCCAGCAGTGAAAAGGCAGGGTGGGACTCCTACGAGCAGTACTTC
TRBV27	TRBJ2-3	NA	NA	CASSFSYTDTQYF	TGTGCCAGCAGTTTTTCTTACACAGATACGCAGTATTTT
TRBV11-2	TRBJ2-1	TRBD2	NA	CASSKGLAGNYNEQFF	TGTGCCAGCAGCAAGGGACTAGCGGGAAACTACAATGAGCAGTTCTTC
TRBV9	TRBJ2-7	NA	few	CASSLLPGGSSEQYF	TGTGCCAGCAGCCTGCTCCCAGGAGGGTCGTCCGAGCAGTACTTC
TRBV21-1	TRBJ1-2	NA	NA	CASSHSEGCAYYGYTF	TGTGCCAGCAGCCACAGTGAGGGATGTGCCTACTATGGCTACACCTTC
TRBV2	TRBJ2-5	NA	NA	CASNQGRQETQYF	TGTGCCAGCAATCAGGGCAGACAAGAGACCCAGTACTTC
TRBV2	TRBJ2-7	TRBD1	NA	CASSTDRGDEQYF	TGTGCCAGCAGTACGGACAGGGGCGACGAGCAGTACTTC
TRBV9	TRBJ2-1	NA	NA	CASSVRWEWREQFF	TGTGCCAGCAGCGTCCGCTGGGAGTGGCGGGAACAGTTCTTC
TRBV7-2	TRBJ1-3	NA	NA	CASSDLGFSGNTIYF	TGTGCCAGCAGCGACCTGGGTTTCTCTGGAAACACCATATATTTT
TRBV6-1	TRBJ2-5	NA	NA	CASSDPGETQYF	TGTGCCAGCAGTGACCCCGGGGAGACCCAGTACTTC
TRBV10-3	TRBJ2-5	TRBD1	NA	CAISNLGQGMETQYF	TGTGCCATCAGTAACCTGGGACAGGGGATGGAGACCCAGTACTTC
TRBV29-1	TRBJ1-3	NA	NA	CSVGTASGNTIYF	TGCAGCGTCGGGACGGCCTCTGGAAACACCATATATTTT
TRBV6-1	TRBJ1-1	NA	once	CASSEARVNTEAFF	TGTGCCAGCAGTGAAGCGCGCGTGAACACTGAAGCTTTCTTT
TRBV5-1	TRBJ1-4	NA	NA	CASSLQPGTNEKLFF	TGCGCCAGCAGCTTGCAGCCAGGGACTAATGAAAAACTGTTTTTT
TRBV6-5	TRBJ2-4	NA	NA	CASSPSLAKNIQYF	TGTGCCAGCAGTCCTAGTTTAGCCAAAAACATTCAGTACTTC
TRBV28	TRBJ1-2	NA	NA	CASSLGEGYGYTF	TGTGCCAGCAGTTTAGGGGAGGGATATGGCTACACCTTC
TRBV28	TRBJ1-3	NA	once	CASSLYPLGLGRFGNTIYF	TGTGCCAGCAGTTTATACCCCCTGGGTTTGGGGAGATTTGGAAACACCATATATTTT
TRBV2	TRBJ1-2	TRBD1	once	CAGRGQGNYGYTF	TGTGCCGGCCGGGGACAGGGAAACTATGGCTACACCTTC
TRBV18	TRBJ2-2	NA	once	CASVGRENTGELFF	TGTGCCAGCGTGGGTCGGGAGAACACCGGGGAGCTGTTTTTT
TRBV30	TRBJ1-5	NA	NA	CAWRGDPNQPQHF	TGTGCCTGGAGAGGGGACCCCAATCAGCCCCAGCATTTT
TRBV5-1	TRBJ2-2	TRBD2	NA	CASGSSGQNTGELFF	TGCGCCAGCGGCTCTAGCGGGCAGAACACCGGGGAGCTGTTTTTT
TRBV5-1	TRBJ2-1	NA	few	CASSLEVEQFF	TGCGCCAGCAGCTTGGAGGTGGAGCAGTTCTTC
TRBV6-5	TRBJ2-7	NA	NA	CASSYGRGSSYEQYF	TGTGCCAGCAGTTACGGTAGGGGAAGCTCCTACGAGCAGTACTTC
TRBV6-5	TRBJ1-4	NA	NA	CASSFGGGGEKLFF	TGTGCCAGCAGCTTCGGGGGAGGAGGGGAAAAACTGTTTTTT
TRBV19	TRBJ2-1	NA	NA	CASREIGSRTYNEQFF	TGTGCCAGTAGGGAAATCGGGAGTCGTACCTACAATGAGCAGTTCTTC
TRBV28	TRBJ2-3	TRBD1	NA	CASSLAGTGTDTQYF	TGTGCCAGCAGTCTCGCCGGGACAGGCACAGATACGCAGTATTTT
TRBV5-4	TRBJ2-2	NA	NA	CASSFVITGELFF	TGTGCCAGCAGCTTTGTTATCACCGGGGAGCTGTTTTTT
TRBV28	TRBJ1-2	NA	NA	CASSVNDGYGYTF	TGTGCCAGCAGTGTTAATGACGGCTATGGCTACACCTTC
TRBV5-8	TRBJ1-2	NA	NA	CASSLSEYFYGYTF	TGTGCCAGCAGCTTGTCGGAATACTTCTATGGCTACACCTTC
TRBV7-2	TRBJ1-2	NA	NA	CASSLGTGFLGGYTF	TGTGCCAGCAGCTTAGGTACAGGATTTTTAGGAGGCTACACCTTC
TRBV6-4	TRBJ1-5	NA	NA	CASSDFDPPQGDQPQHF	TGTGCCAGCAGTGACTTCGACCCACCCCAAGGAGACCAGCCCCAGCATTTT